The rows below give T cell receptor beta chains drawn from one sample of a study of blood T cell repertoires in COVID-19. TCRdb keeps only in-frame clones here, not all; method: immunoSEQ multiplex PCR. The table shows 130,000 to 150,000 clones, with approximately 92% occurring only once. Source material: peripheral blood. These TCRs come from a man younger than 35 with COVID-19, enrolled during active disease. CDR3s include the opening cysteine and the closing phenylalanine or tryptophan. The order of the fields is D gene, J gene, V gene, CDR3 length, clone size, CDR3 protein, CDR3 DNA. The D gene is left open where the match is weak. The size of a clone is reported for some rows only, either as once, few or many, or as a class for expanded clones.

TRBD2 TRBJ2-7 TRBV7-9 12 once CASSFGGGEQYF TGTGCCAGCAGCTTCGGGGGAGGGGAGCAGTACTTC
TRBD1 TRBJ2-7 TRBV27 14 - CASSLSRGRHEQYF TGTGCCAGCAGTTTATCCAGGGGGCGGCACGAGCAGTACTTC
TRBD2 TRBJ2-5 TRBV30 13 - CAWRLAGGGTQYF TGTGCCTGGAGACTAGCGGGAGGGGGGACCCAGTACTTC
- TRBJ1-4 TRBV28 14 - CASSLAGENEKLFF TGTGCCAGCAGTTTGGCAGGGGAAAATGAAAAACTGTTTTTT
- TRBJ1-4 TRBV6-5 15 few CATSMGAATNEKLFF TGTGCCACCTCGATGGGGGCAGCAACTAATGAAAAACTGTTTTTT
TRBD2 TRBJ2-7 TRBV3-1/TRBV3-2 16 - CASSPRAGRSSYEQYF TGTGCCAGCAGCCCTCGAGCGGGACGGAGCTCCTACGAGCAGTACTTC
- TRBJ2-7 TRBV10-3 17 - CAISEFNQGRFSYEQYF TGTGCCATCAGTGAGTTCAATCAGGGGAGATTTTCCTACGAGCAGTACTTC
TRBD1 TRBJ1-2 TRBV19 18 - CASSIIWDSAKSNYGYTF TGTGCCAGTAGTATAATATGGGACAGCGCCAAATCTAACTATGGCTACACCTTC
TRBD2 TRBJ2-1 TRBV6-5 14 - CAVRPGGSRDEQFF TGTGCCGTCCGCCCGGGCGGGAGTAGAGATGAGCAGTTCTTC
- TRBJ1-1 TRBV21-1 13 - CASSPRGHTEAFF TGTGCCAGCAGCCCGCGAGGGCACACTGAAGCTTTCTTT
- TRBJ2-2 TRBV7-2 14 - CASSLGGYTGELFF TGTGCCAGCAGCTTAGGAGGGTACACCGGGGAGCTGTTTTTT
TRBD2 TRBJ2-1 TRBV24-1 17 few CATSDVAGRMSYNEQFF TGTGCCACCAGTGATGTAGCGGGAAGGATGTCCTACAATGAGCAGTTCTTC
- TRBJ2-3 TRBV6-5 14 - CASSPEGVGDTQYF TGTGCCAGCAGTCCTGAGGGGGTTGGAGATACGCAGTATTTT
TRBD1 TRBJ2-3 TRBV2 14 - CASRGQGSTDTQYF TGTGCCAGCAGGGGACAGGGTAGCACAGATACGCAGTATTTT
TRBD1 TRBJ2-7 TRBV10-2 15 - CASSNRDSSSYEQYF TGCGCCAGCAGCAACCGGGACAGTAGCTCCTACGAGCAGTACTTC
- TRBJ2-1 TRBV6-1 15 - CASSELGGASDEQFF TGTGCCAGCAGTGAATTGGGCGGGGCAAGCGATGAGCAGTTCTTC
TRBD2 TRBJ2-7 TRBV5-1 15 - CASSLSAGATYEQYF TGCGCCAGCAGCTTGTCTGCGGGAGCCACCTACGAGCAGTACTTC
- TRBJ1-1 TRBV27 13 - CASSSQGRTEAFF TGTGCCAGCAGTTCACAGGGAAGAACTGAAGCTTTCTTT
- TRBJ1-5 TRBV29-1 16 - CSARPRGVNSNQPQHF TGCAGCGCCCGACCCAGGGGAGTTAATAGCAATCAGCCCCAGCATTTT
- TRBJ1-4 TRBV5-6 16 - CASSSELEATNEKLFF TGTGCCAGCAGCTCGGAGCTCGAAGCAACTAATGAAAAACTGTTTTTT
- TRBJ2-1 TRBV9 15 - CASSVGDSAASNQFF TGTGCCAGCAGCGTAGGGGACTCCGCCGCCTCAAACCAGTTCTTC
- TRBJ2-7 TRBV11-2 13 - CASSSQGGYEQYF TGTGCCAGCAGCTCCCAAGGGGGTTACGAGCAGTACTTC
TRBD2 TRBJ2-6 TRBV4-3 16 - CASSQEGGTGANVLTF TGCGCCAGCAGCCAAGAGGGGGGGACTGGGGCCAACGTCCTGACTTTC
- TRBJ2-1 TRBV24-1 15 once CATSDSTSTYNEQFF TGTGCCACCAGTGATAGTACTAGCACCTACAATGAGCAGTTCTTC
- TRBJ2-1 TRBV28 13 - CASSLPPPSEQFF TGTGCCAGCAGTTTACCCCCCCCGTCTGAGCAGTTCTTC
TRBD1 TRBJ1-4 TRBV27 15 - CASSFNRDRGEKLLF TGTGCCAGCAGTTTTAATCGGGACAGGGGAGAAAAACTGCTTTTT
TRBD1 TRBJ1-2 TRBV4-3 14 - CASSQPDRVKGYTF TGCGCCAGCAGCCAACCCGACAGGGTAAAGGGCTACACCTTC
TRBD1 TRBJ1-1 TRBV6-5 14 - CASGYRGRGTEAFF TGTGCCAGCGGATACAGGGGGAGGGGTACTGAAGCTTTCTTT
TRBD1 TRBJ2-2 TRBV18 15 - CASATGTGFTGELFF TGTGCCAGCGCGACCGGGACAGGGTTCACCGGGGAGCTGTTTTTT
TRBD2 TRBJ2-1 TRBV28 17 - CASSLPRTSGTYNEQFF TGTGCCAGCAGTTTGCCGCGGACTAGCGGGACGTACAATGAGCAGTTCTTC
TRBD1 TRBJ2-5 TRBV27 14 - CASSRQGYQETQYF TGTGCCAGCAGTCGACAGGGGTACCAAGAGACCCAGTACTTC
- TRBJ2-1 TRBV29-1 11 once CSVWGVGEQFF TGCAGCGTTTGGGGCGTGGGCGAGCAGTTCTTC
TRBD1 TRBJ2-1 TRBV28 17 - CASSSQRQGRNFDEQFF TGTGCCAGCAGTTCCCAACGACAGGGAAGGAACTTCGATGAGCAGTTCTTC
- TRBJ2-1 TRBV6-6 16 - CASNAGLLSSYNEQFF TGTGCCAGTAACGCGGGACTTTTAAGCTCCTACAATGAGCAGTTCTTC
- TRBJ1-2 TRBV28 16 - CASSFPGTASIYGYTF TGTGCCAGCAGTTTTCCGGGGACTGCATCTATCTATGGCTACACCTTC
TRBD2 TRBJ2-2 TRBV4-1 16 - CARAGLAGENTGELFF TGCGCCAGAGCAGGACTAGCGGGAGAGAACACCGGGGAGCTGTTTTTT
- TRBJ2-2 TRBV9 15 - CASSVVSGSTGELFF TGTGCCAGCAGCGTAGTATCGGGGTCGACCGGGGAGCTGTTTTTT
TRBD1 TRBJ2-7 TRBV4-1 14 few CASSQRQGWYEQYF TGCGCCAGCAGCCAACGACAGGGGTGGTACGAGCAGTACTTC
TRBD2 TRBJ2-1 TRBV5-4 19 - CASSLPTSLGSGSIVEQFF TGTGCCAGCAGCTTGCCGACTTCGCTAGGGAGCGGGAGTATAGTTGAGCAGTTCTTC
- TRBJ1-4 TRBV18 15 once CASSAGLLRLEKLLF TGTGCCAGCTCAGCCGGACTTTTAAGGCTTGAAAAACTGCTTTTT
- TRBJ2-1 TRBV9 13 - CASAGRTGYEQFF TGTGCCAGCGCCGGACGAACAGGGTATGAGCAGTTCTTC
- TRBJ2-7 TRBV6-5 11 few CASSYGSEQYF TGTGCCAGCAGTTATGGCTCCGAGCAGTACTTC
TRBD2 TRBJ2-3 TRBV6-5 16 - CASSYSLAGGPDTQYF TGTGCCAGCAGTTACTCTCTAGCGGGAGGGCCGGATACGCAGTATTTT
- TRBJ2-7 TRBV19 14 - CASSIIARTGEQYF TGTGCCAGTAGTATAATTGCCCGGACGGGAGAGCAGTACTTC
TRBD2 TRBJ2-7 TRBV7-2 16 - CASSLGGSFANWEQYF TGTGCCAGCAGCTTAGGCGGGAGCTTTGCAAACTGGGAGCAGTACTTC
TRBD1 TRBJ2-7 TRBV5-1 16 - CASSLVGTGPFYEQYF TGCGCCAGCAGCTTGGTCGGGACAGGGCCCTTCTACGAGCAGTACTTC
- TRBJ2-2 TRBV10-2 15 - CASTFGRTSTGELFF TGCGCCAGCACCTTTGGACGGACTTCCACCGGGGAGCTGTTTTTT
- TRBJ1-2 TRBV2 12 - CASSEGDFGYTF TGTGCCAGCAGTGAGGGGGACTTTGGCTACACCTTC
TRBD1 TRBJ2-7 TRBV15 15 - CATSTRQGQSGEQYF TGTGCCACCAGCACTAGACAGGGACAGTCTGGCGAGCAGTACTTC
- TRBJ1-1 TRBV21-1 19 - CASSTRGTRTGDLNTEAFF TGTGCCAGCAGCACGAGGGGGACACGGACAGGGGATTTGAACACTGAAGCTTTCTTT
TRBD1 TRBJ2-7 TRBV15 13 - CATSPEGADEQYF TGTGCCACCAGCCCTGAGGGGGCCGACGAGCAGTACTTC
- TRBJ2-7 TRBV21-1 15 - CASSKEGREVIEQYF TGTGCCAGCAGCAAAGAGGGCAGGGAGGTCATCGAGCAGTACTTC
- TRBJ2-2 TRBV29-1 14 - CSVLSGSRTGELFF TGCAGCGTTCTTTCTGGTAGTCGGACCGGGGAGCTGTTTTTT
TRBD2 TRBJ2-7 TRBV3-1/TRBV3-2 15 - CASSHVAGSSYEQYF TGTGCCAGCAGCCATGTAGCGGGTTCCTCCTACGAGCAGTACTTC
- TRBJ2-3 TRBV2 16 - CASSDFGRVDTDTQYF TGTGCCAGCAGTGATTTTGGGCGGGTTGATACAGATACGCAGTATTTT